The next 4 T cell receptor beta chains were all read from a single sample in a study. TCRdb used MiXCR to reprocess the RT-PCR reads, holding one entry per CDR3 protein. Found here are about 680,000 distinct CDR3 sequences, 11% to 15% of them singletons; the top ten hold 3% to 4.5%. The sample comprised memory CD4+ T cells from blood. The receptors shown here come from a female donor in good health, serving as a healthy control.

This rearrangement joins TRBV28 to TRBJ2-7, with D perhaps given as TRBD1 or TRBD2 (5 bases each). Trimming removed 6 bases from V and 2 bases from J, with 20 bases in between. The V gene's germline CDR1 is MDHEN and CDR2 SYDVKM. The CDR3 is 16 amino acids. The CDR3 DNA follows: TGTGCCAGCAGCCCCGCGGGCGGGCAGGGAACCTACGAGCAGTACTTC. Translation: CASSPAGGQGTYEQYF.

This clonotype was detected ten times or more. The chain employs TRBV3-1 and TRBJ1-5, with D unclear. This CDR3 has 13 residues. Trimming removed 0 bases at V and 7 bases at J, with 7 bases between. Germline V gene sequence: CDR1 LGHDT, CDR2 YNNKEL (reference sequence). In nucleotides, the CDR3 is TGTGCCAGCAGCCAAGACTTGGGGCAGCCCCAGCATTTT. It encodes CASSQDLGQPQHF.

This clonotype was observed a handful of times. The chain couples TRBV4-3 to TRBJ1-4, with D perhaps matching TRBD1 (6 bases). CDR3 size: 15 residues. Germline loops: CDR1 LGHNA, CDR2 YSLEER. Trimming stripped 4 bases from V and 3 bases from J, with 12 bases between. CDR3 protein: CASSRGGSANEKLFF. CDR3 DNA: TGCGCCAGCAGCCGCGGGGGCTCGGCTAATGAAAAACTGTTTTTT.

This clonotype occurred a few times. V and J are TRBV15 and TRBJ2-1; 7 bases are shared with TRBD2. This CDR3 spans 15 amino acids. V lost 5 bases, J lost 4 bases, and 8 bases stayed unmatched. Germline V gene lookup returns CDR1 LNHNV and CDR2 YYDKDF (reference sequence). As DNA, the CDR3 is TGTGCCACCAGCGGCTTGGGGGGGACGTACAATGAGCAGTTCTTC. It specifies CATSGLGGTYNEQFF.